This T cell receptor beta chain was sequenced during a study of response to subunit inactivated influenza vaccine. Findings of the study overall: Every seasonal influenza vaccination brings in few new T cells, the authors suggested.

In its sample, this clonotype was seen a few times. What it recognizes is unknown. TCRdb re-analysed the RT-PCR reads in MiXCR, keeping a single row per CDR3 protein. The sample lists 500,000 to 600,000 distinct CDR3 sequences; approximately 15% were seen once. V was pared by 1 base and J by 4 bases, with 14 bases between. Germline V gives CDR1 SGHTA, CDR2 FQGNSA. The CDR3 loop spans 16 amino acids. The chain employs TRBV7-2 and TRBJ1-3, with D hard to call. The sequencing used CD4+ T cells sorted from PBMCs, collected roughly 24 months after vaccination. This sequence was found in a man aged 45-69 years who received an inactivated influenza vaccine. The DNA of the CDR3 is TGTGCCAGCAGCTTAGTAGGCTCCGGGGTCGGAAACACCATATATTTT. Amino acid sequence: CASSLVGSGVGNTIYF.